This T cell receptor beta chain originates from a study of response to subunit inactivated influenza vaccine. Notes on the study in general: Authors suggested each seasonal influenza vaccination recruits few new T cells.

As to this clonotype: Its antigen is not identified.

The germline CDR1 and CDR2 sequences are MDHEN and SYDVKM. The CDR3 loop spans 17 amino acids. Trimming removed 4 bases at V and 0 bases at J, with 16 bases between. TCRdb re-derived calls from the RT-PCR reads in MiXCR, one entry per CDR3 protein. The sample records roughly 520,000 distinct CDR3 sequences, 25% being singletons. This sequence joins TRBV28 and TRBJ1-3; D remains ambiguous. The sequence came from a middle-aged man who received an inactivated influenza vaccine. The source material was CD4+ T cells sorted from PBMCs, sampled 5 days after vaccination. The CDR3 protein is CASSSTITGNSGNTIYF. DNA of the CDR3: TGTGCCAGCAGTTCCACCATCACGGGGAACTCTGGAAACACCATATATTTT.